This TCR beta chain was documented in a study of Graves' ophthalmopathy and Graves' hyperthyroidism. RNA transcripts served as template for amplifying TCR beta CDR3 sequences. Following a first-round RT-PCR that used HTBI primers, a second-round multiplex PCR was carried out. Using its own MiXCR run on the multiplex PCR reads, TCRdb lists one record per CDR3 protein. This repertoire shows over 650,000 distinct CDR3 sequences, about 38% found once; its top ten account for around 3.3%. This clonotype came up a few times. Its cognate antigen is unknown. Moderate-to-severe activity, CAS at least 3, NOSPECS at least 4 and duration under 3 months characterized donors with ophthalmopathy. Clinical symptoms and serum thyroxine were used for diagnosis; TRAb, thyroid ultrasound and orbital computed tomography were also relied on. Between the trimmed V and J ends, which lost 3 bases and 7 bases, there was a span of 15 bases. The length of the CDR3 is 15 residues. Germline V gives CDR1 SGHAT, CDR2 FQNNGV.

Study-level results: This model predicted ophthalmopathy progression (sensitivity 70% to 71%, specificity 72.22%). Blood samples also showed most expanded thyroid clonotypes exceeding 0.001 frequency.

Sequencing used peripheral blood. The genes are TRBV11-2 and TRBJ1-4; the D is unclear. This receptor was identified in an adult man with Graves' ophthalmopathy. In DNA, the CDR3 is TGTGCCAGCAGCTTGGCGGTCTATTTAGGTGAAAAACTGTTTTTT. Translation: CASSLAVYLGEKLFF. The entire variable domain, with the rest obtained from reference TRBV11-2 and TRBJ1-4, is as follows: EAGVAQSPRYKIIEKRQSVAFWCNPISGHATLYWYQQILGQGPKLLIQFQNNGVVDDSQLPKDRFSAERLKGVDSTLKIQPAKLEDSAVYLCASSLAVYLGEKLFFGSGTQLSVL.